This entry describes one T cell receptor (beta chain). This clonotype was detected only a few times. Its antigen remains undetermined. Base qualities are not provided; no much larger clone lies one nucleotide away. The CDR3 has 10 amino acids, counting the end cysteine and phenylalanine. Only the CDR3 region is kept as DNA, spanning 30 bases read in frame from base 1. In the germline V gene (reference sequence), CDR1 corresponds to DFQATT and CDR2 to SNEGSKA. This specimen belongs to a study of blood T cells in healthy people across ages (dated by TCRdb to the mid-2010s). General notes on the study: In model experiments, template switching captured roughly one uniquely barcoded TCR beta cDNA molecule for every two T cells. Age-related changes in TCR beta repertoire diversity were measured in the study by deep sequencing normalized with unique cDNA molecular identifiers. The study analyzed two additional independent replicas of 1 million unique cDNA reads from the same blood draw for two donors, one aged 18 to 29 and one aged 80 or older. Donors were grouped into four age groups: young (average roughly 16 years), middle-aged (39), aged (62) and long-lived (approximately 81). To avoid experimental bias, donors of different ages were randomly spread across the sequencing lanes. General study outcomes and caveats: Conclusive comparison of naive and antigen-experienced compartments was prevented by the profiling of bulk unsorted PBMCs. As age increased, observed TCR beta diversity per million T cells dropped in a roughly linear way, and a significant reduction was already evident by age 40. Estimates of total diversity based on one million sequenced T cells were regarded as lower bounds and as underestimates. A strong correlation was found between observed TCR beta diversity and the percentage of naive T cells measured by flow cytometry. Compared with the aged group, the long-lived group had more naive CD4+ T cells, fewer expanded clones and increased TCR diversity, suggesting age selection. Because the CMV infection status of the donors was unknown, age-related changes in expanded clonotypes may potentially have been confounded.

The library relied on 5' RACE. TCRdb shows the sequencer as Illumina HiSeq 2500. The second PCR ran for about 6 to 11 cycles and used a J-beta primer mix along with a sample-barcoded 5' primer. A unique molecular identifier was introduced onto each TCR beta cDNA molecule by a template-switch 5' adaptor carrying 12 random nucleotides. Each sample yielded at least 3 million CDR3-containing paired-end reads. First-strand cDNA was synthesized from all RNA with the Mint cDNA synthesis kit, primed by a TRBC-specific oligonucleotide. Following uracil-DNA glycosylase treatment, a first 18-cycle PCR with universal primers M1SS and BC2_uni_R was performed on all cDNA. The published analysis was carried out like this. Normalization of each sample was performed by random selection of 1 million high-quality reads, each carrying a distinct molecular identifier. Reads sharing molecular identifiers were discarded rather than binned into consensus sequences. MiTCR, run with a Q25 quality threshold and the strictest error-elimination algorithm, handled CDR3 identification, clonotype clustering and error correction. A nonparametric unseen species model with Euler transformation was used to estimate lower-bound total TCR beta diversity. Clones were called with MiXCR by TCRdb after fastp trimmed the public reads at Q25, and only in-frame beta chains were retained. Every CDR3 protein is listed once, alongside the most common genes and DNA of its rows. The V and J calls were determined by TCRdb, not by the authors. The sample yields 780,000 or so distinct CDR3 sequences; about 48% were counted once. Of the sample, around 40% falls within the top ten clones.

Systemically healthy Caucasian individuals from Russia, over 30 in total and aged roughly 6 to 90 years, were included as donors. Each donor gave roughly 9.5 milliliters of peripheral blood, collected into EDTA-treated Vacutainer tubes. Ficoll-Paque density-gradient centrifugation was used to isolate PBMCs, with at least 6.5 million obtained per sample. Trizol reagent was used to extract total RNA from the PBMCs, yielding at least 6 micrograms per sample. The percentages of naive CD45RAhigh/CD27high T cells were determined by flow cytometry on a PBMC aliquot from every donor. This sequence originates from a man at least 80 years old in good health. The chain uses TRBV20-1 and TRBJ2-5, with no reliable assignment of the D segment. The sequenced material came from blood. Read as DNA, the sequence is TGCAGCTGGCGCCAAGAGACCCAGTACTTC. It is translated as CSWRQETQYF.